This TCR beta chain was recorded in a study of tumor and adjacent non-tumor tissue in lung cancer. The study's findings and limits: Significantly higher TCR diversity was found in tumor than normal lung. Normal lung showed higher cumulative top 100 clone frequency than tumor.

This sample's RNA came from whole unsorted tissue. The CDR3 length is 15 residues. Germline V lookup: CDR1 SGHAT, CDR2 FQNNGV. This clonotype has more than one count but fewer than ten. Its antigen is still unknown. One end of the junction is discordant with germline, which a read error may explain. TCRbeta libraries were built with three rounds of nested PCR, modified from ARM-PCR. TCRdb re-called the multiplex PCR reads with MiXCR, one entry per CDR3 protein. The sample has 110,000 or so distinct CDR3 sequences; roughly 77% are singletons. The sequence was obtained from a woman between 55 and 75 years old with non-small cell lung cancer. The sequenced sample was lung tumor tissue. The rearrangement links TRBV11-2 to TRBJ2-7; 14 bases map to TRBD2. CDR3 sequence: CASSYGTSGSDERYF. The DNA of the CDR3 is TGTGCCAGTAGCTACGGGACTAGCGGGAGCGACGAGCGGTACTTC.